The 22 T cell receptor beta chains given below trace back to one sample, sequenced in a study of cytomegalovirus exposure and HLA in healthy donors. The PCR contained 60 Vbeta and 13 Jbeta primers. Here immunoSEQ multiplex PCR was the method, and the copy in TCRdb shows in-frame clones only, minus some. The sample holds about 160,000 clones; 68% are singletons and the top ten take less than 3.5%. The sequencing input was PBMCs. The receptors were sampled from a woman in her forties in good health and CMV-seropositive.

The gene calls are TRBV4-1 and TRBJ1-2; 7 nucleotides agree with TRBD1. Looked up from germline, CDR1 is MGHRA and CDR2 is YSYEKL. CDR3 length: 15 residues. V lost 5 bases to trimming and J lost 4 bases; unmatched junction nucleotides: 10. The CDR3 coding sequence is TGCGCCAGCAGCGGACAGGAAGCATCCGTCTATGGCTACACCTTC. It yields the protein CASSGQEASVYGYTF.

This chain links TRBV18 with TRBJ2-1, with TRBD2 matching over 10 bases. Germline CDR1 is KGHSH and CDR2 is LQKENI. The CDR3 is made up of 14 amino acids. V was clipped by 3 bases and J by 8 bases; unmatched bases: 4. CDR3 amino acids: CASSPETSGHEQFF. CDR3 DNA: TGTGCCAGCTCACCCGAGACTAGCGGGCATGAGCAGTTCTTC.

This chain joins TRBV5-6 and TRBJ1-5, with D hard to call. The germline V gene encodes CDR1 SGHDT and CDR2 YYEEEE. This CDR3 spans 15 amino acids. Trimming removed 5 bases from V and 9 bases from J, with 21 bases in between. CDR3 sequence (DNA): TGTGCCAGCAGAACATGGGAGCGGAGAGATGTGCCCCAGCATTTT. Translating it yields CASRTWERRDVPQHF. The full variable domain, with the rest looked up from reference TRBV5-6 and TRBJ1-5, is DAGVTQSPTHLIKTRGQQVTLRCSPKSGHDTVSWYQQALGQGPQFIFQYYEEEERQRGNFPDRFSGHQFPNYSSELNVNALLLGDSALYLCASRTWERRDVPQHFGDGTRLSIL.

The chain uses TRBV21-1 and TRBJ2-1; whether TRBD2, the table's D call, matches the DNA was not checked. TRBV21-1 is noted as a pseudogene. CDR3 length: 18 residues. CDR3 coding DNA: TGTGCCAGCAGCAAAGGACTAGCGGGCTGGAGCTCCTACAATGAGCAGTTCTTC. This sequence encodes CASSKGLAGWSSYNEQFF.

The chain recombines TRBV2 with TRBJ2-7, with TRBD2 identical over 7 bases. The CDR3 runs to 16 residues. Germline trimming cut 4 bases from V and 3 bases from J; bases unmatched to any gene: 12. The germline V gene has CDR1 SNHLY and CDR2 FYNNEI. CDR3 region: CASSGAGSSGGYEQYF. Here the CDR3 DNA reads TGTGCCAGCAGTGGAGCAGGGAGCTCGGGGGGCTACGAGCAGTACTTC.

V is TRBV9 and J is TRBJ2-1; D is undetermined. This CDR3 spans 15 amino acids. Germline loops: CDR1 SGDLS, CDR2 YYNGEE. Trimming took off 0 bases at V and 2 bases at J, with 9 bases between the two ends. The CDR3 reads CASSVGSETYNEQFF. The CDR3 DNA reads TGTGCCAGCAGCGTAGGTTCAGAAACCTACAATGAGCAGTTCTTC.

This clone was observed a single time. The CDR3 spells CASSYSFREYEQYF. CDR3 coding DNA: TGTGCCAGCAGTTACTCGTTCCGGGAGTACGAGCAGTACTTC. The chain recombines TRBV6-5 with TRBJ2-7; tentatively, D is TRBD2 (6 bases). Per germline, CDR1 MNHEY and CDR2 SVGAGI. This CDR3 comprises 14 residues. V shed 0 bases and J shed 4 bases, with 10 bases lying between them.

This rearrangement joins TRBV9 to TRBJ2-1; D is uncertain. The CDR3 consists of 13 residues. Germline assignment: CDR1 SGDLS and CDR2 YYNGEE. The V end was cut by 2 bases, the J end by 5 bases, with 8 bases between. In DNA, the CDR3 is TGTGCCAGCAGCGTGTCGGCGGACAATGAGCAGTTCTTC. This codes for CASSVSADNEQFF.

The rearrangement uses TRBV2 and TRBJ2-7; maybe TRBD2 (6 bases). The germline CDR1 and CDR2 sequences are SNHLY and FYNNEI. The CDR3 consists of 15 residues. V was pared by 5 bases and J by 6 bases, with 20 bases between. In nucleotides, the CDR3 is TGTGCCAGCAGTTCTTATTTCGGGAGAAGGGGCGAGCAGTACTTC. Translating gives CASSSYFGRRGEQYF.

The V gene is TRBV5-4, the J gene TRBJ2-1; D unclear. This CDR3 contains 13 residues. The germline V gene has CDR1 SGHNT and CDR2 YYREEE (reference sequence). Trimming took 2 bases from V and 2 from J, leaving 5 bases between them. The CDR3 loop is CASSFAAYNEQFF. CDR3 DNA sequence: TGTGCCAGCAGCTTTGCAGCCTACAATGAGCAGTTCTTC.

This clone occurred a few times. The same CDR3 arises from other DNA sequences in this sample as well. V is TRBV5-6 and J is TRBJ2-7; D remains unclear. V was cut by 0 bases and J by 0 bases, with 4 bases left in between. The CDR3 spans 13 residues. CDR1 and CDR2 (germline): SGHDT, YYEEEE. In nucleotides, the CDR3 is TGTGCCAGCAGCTTGGTCAGCTCCTACGAGCAGTACTTC. Protein sequence: CASSLVSSYEQYF.

The chain couples TRBV9 to TRBJ2-7; 9 nucleotides line up with TRBD2. This CDR3 contains 15 residues. V lost 0 bases, J lost 2 bases, and 3 bases stayed unmatched. Germline V gives CDR1 SGDLS, CDR2 YYNGEE. The CDR3 DNA sequence: TGTGCCAGCAGCGTAGGAAGCGGGGGGACCTACGAGCAGTACTTC. Its translation is CASSVGSGGTYEQYF.

This rearrangement joins TRBV5-6 to TRBJ1-2; TRBD1 matches 8 bases. From germline, CDR1 is SGHDT and CDR2 YYEEEE. The J segment lost 7 bases and the V segment lost 1 base, leaving 3 bases of the junction unmatched. The CDR3 is 13 residues long. The CDR3 sequence: CASSLQGAFGYTF. DNA of the CDR3: TGTGCCAGCAGCTTGCAGGGGGCGTTTGGCTACACCTTC.

The J gene is TRBJ2-7, the V gene TRBV25-1, with D perhaps TRBD2 (6 bases). There are 18 residues in the CDR3. With 4 bases removed from V and 1 base from J, the gap between germline ends came to 23 bases. The germline V gene has CDR1 MGHDK and CDR2 SYGVNS. In nucleotides, the CDR3 is TGTGCCAGCAGTGCCCCATTAGGACCTGGGACTCATTCCTACGAGCAGTACTTC. Encoded protein: CASSAPLGPGTHSYEQYF.

This clone appeared a few times. This chain uses TRBV25-1 with TRBJ2-7, with D possibly matching TRBD2 (6 bases). The CDR3 consists of 14 residues. Trimming took 4 bases from V and 4 from J, leaving 14 bases between them. CDR1 and CDR2 (germline): MGHDK, SYGVNS. The CDR3 here is CASSVAGSSYEQYF. The CDR3 DNA follows: TGTGCCAGCAGTGTTGCGGGATCTTCGTACGAGCAGTACTTC.

This chain joins TRBV28 and TRBJ2-2; possible D gene TRBD1, 6 bases. This CDR3 spans 17 amino acids. Per the germline V gene, CDR1 is MDHEN and CDR2 is SYDVKM. V lost 7 bases to trimming and J lost 1 base, with 19 bases between them. This CDR3 is CASTAQQGPLNTGELFF. The CDR3 DNA is TGTGCCAGCACGGCTCAACAGGGCCCGTTGAACACCGGGGAGCTGTTTTTT.

The CDR3 region is CASSPGGGGPYEQYF. The CDR3 region has the DNA TGTGCCAGCAGCCCCGGAGGGGGGGGTCCCTACGAGCAGTACTTC. The chain employs TRBV28 and TRBJ2-7, with a tentative D call TRBD2 (7 bases). V was cut by 6 bases and J by 2 bases, with 17 bases left in between. Germline V gene data show CDR1 as MDHEN and CDR2 as SYDVKM. This CDR3 is 15 amino acids long.

The rearrangement uses TRBV7-3 and TRBJ2-2; 7 nucleotides line up with TRBD1. The CDR3 runs to 15 residues. Trimming removed 5 bases from V and 3 bases from J; junction bases left unmatched: 6. The germline V gene has CDR1 SGHTA and CDR2 FQGTGA. The CDR3 DNA reads as TGTGCCAGCAGCCCCGACAGGGACCACACCGGGGAGCTGTTTTTT. As protein: CASSPDRDHTGELFF.

This clone showed up just a few times. The chain uses TRBV5-5 and TRBJ1-1, with 7 bases that match TRBD1. Unmatched junction bases numbered 3, after V lost 1 base and J lost 3 bases. The CDR3 sequence is 14 residues long. The germline gives CDR1 SGHKS, CDR2 YYEKEE (reference sequence). CDR3 coding DNA: TGTGCCAGCAGCTTGACTACAGGGGACACTGAAGCTTTCTTT. It is translated as CASSLTTGDTEAFF.

Here the CDR3 reads CASRETGMGDQPQHF. The CDR3 bases are TGTGCCAGCAGGGAGACAGGGATGGGTGATCAGCCCCAGCATTTT. The rearrangement links TRBV6-6 to TRBJ1-5; TRBD1 agrees at 7 bases. The CDR3 covers 15 residues. The ends lost 6 bases at V and 5 bases at J; junction bases unmatched: 10. From germline, CDR1 is MNHNY and CDR2 SVGAGI (reference sequence).

This chain joins TRBV19 and TRBJ2-4; 12 bases are shared with TRBD2. This CDR3 has 18 residues. Germline V gene data show CDR1 as LNHDA and CDR2 as SQIVND (reference sequence). With 3 bases clipped from V and 8 bases from J, the junction kept 14 bases outside the gene matches. CDR3: CASSIPASGGAKVDIQYF. CDR3 in DNA: TGTGCCAGTAGTATCCCCGCTAGCGGGGGGGCCAAAGTTGACATTCAGTACTTC. Variable domain in full (rest from reference TRBV19 and TRBJ2-4): DGGITQSPKYLFRKEGQNVTLSCEQNLNHDAMYWYRQDPGQGLRLIYYSQIVNDFQKGDIAEGYSVSREKKESFPLTVTSAQKNPTAFYLCASSIPASGGAKVDIQYFGAGTRLSVL.

The rearrangement joins TRBV15 to TRBJ2-5; TRBD2 matches 9 bases. TRBJ2-7 matches the DNA end more closely, so the J call is doubtful. The germline V gene has CDR1 LNHNV and CDR2 YYDKDF (reference sequence). The CDR3 covers 14 residues. The CDR3 DNA reads TGTGCCACCAGACCGAGCGGGGGGTCCTACGAGCAGTACTTC. Encoded protein: CATRPSGGSYEQYF.